The present T cell receptor beta chain was sequenced within a study of blood T cell repertoires in COVID-19. For the study at large: The samples span acute and convalescent COVID-19 from the United States, Italy and Spain.

Per the original data handling: It was from reference gene primer amplification that nucleated cell counts were estimated. Some clones are missing from TCRdb's copy, which holds only in-frame ones; the method was immunoSEQ multiplex PCR. The V and J calls and the clone size are those of that table, but D and trimming were determined from the DNA. The sample lists around 330,000 clones; around 88% were seen once. The CDR3 length is 16 residues. With 0 bases removed from V and 2 bases from J, the gap between germline ends came to 11 bases. The germline V gene encodes CDR1 MNHEY and CDR2 SVGEGT. Seattle participants joined during active infection and were tracked over time.

The genes are TRBV6-2 or TRBV6-3 and TRBJ1-5; D gene uncertain. The sequencing input was peripheral blood. This clonotype originated in a woman aged 25 to 45 with COVID-19, enrolled during active disease. CDR3 DNA sequence: TGTGCCAGCAGTTACTCCCCGGGAGAGGGCAATCAGCCCCAGCATTTT. Its protein is CASSYSPGEGNQPQHF.